This T cell receptor (beta chain) was sequenced in a study of regulatory T cells in long-lasting Graves disease. Whole-study findings and limits: Newly diagnosed disease favored TRBV20-1 and TRBJ2-1 over persistent disease.

TCR beta libraries were built with iRepertoire HTBI primers and Arm-PCR of CDR3 regions. TCRdb reprocessed the multiplex PCR reads via MiXCR and lists one record per CDR3 protein. The data contain around 450,000 distinct CDR3 sequences, about a sixth of them seen just once; the ten biggest clones take up more than 10%. Stated time point: newly diagnosed GD, antithyroid drugs for less than 3 months. From RNA extracted from PBMCs, the TCR library was made. This clonotype was seen only a few times. Its cognate antigen is unknown. The CDR3 consists of 21 residues. In germline, CDR1 is MDHEN, CDR2 SYDVKM. Between the trimmed V and J ends, which lost 5 bases and 3 bases, there was a span of 31 bases. Another study also made use of these data, one on T cells in Graves' hyperthyroidism and ophthalmopathy. This second report adds: Pregnant or lactating patients were excluded, as were those with uncontrolled infection or other autoimmune disease. The TCR CDR3 was amplified in a first-round RT-PCR using the HTBI primer set.

This TCR came from a middle-aged man with Graves disease. The V call is TRBV28, the J call TRBJ2-2; D unresolved. The sequenced sample was peripheral blood mononuclear cells (PBMCs), obtained at new diagnosis, from a patient treated with antithyroid drugs. CDR3 sequence reads: CASSPVGKKSLPQMYTGELFF. CDR3 in DNA: TGTGCCAGCAGTCCGGTCGGAAAGAAGAGCTTACCACAAATGTACACCGGGGAGCTGTTTTTT.